The TCR beta chain under discussion was sequenced for a study of glioma-infiltrating T cells after dendritic cell vaccination. The time point here: after dendritic cell vaccination, including at tumor progression/relapse. Patients had residual fresh-frozen tumor tissue and more than two years of survival data. Isocitrate dehydrogenase mutation was absent in all glioblastoma patients. Amplification used 60 V beta primers and 13 J beta primers. Data came from immunoSEQ multiplex PCR; TCRdb stores just in-frame clones and leaves some out. The sample has 99,000 or so clones; 80% are singletons. The germline CDR1 and CDR2 sequences are LNHNV and YYDKDF (reference sequence). The CDR3 spans 16 residues. V was trimmed by 1 base and J by 4 bases, leaving 14 bases between them.

V and J are TRBV15 and TRBJ1-3; D is perhaps TRBD1 (6 bases). This receptor was taken from a human donor with glioblastoma. Specimen: blood, collected after dendritic cell vaccination. The DNA for the CDR3 is TGTGCCACCAGCAGAGCGGGGCAGGGGACAGGAAACACCATATATTTT. Translated, it gives CATSRAGQGTGNTIYF.